The next 4 T cell receptor beta chains were all read from a single sample in a study of immune evolution from preneoplasia to lung adenocarcinoma. Using immunoSEQ multiplex PCR, the repertoire was profiled, and TCRdb retains in-frame clones only, with some absent. The sample lists about 7,500 clones, 75% to 85% seen once, with about 2.9% in the top ten. The sequencing input was FFPE invasive lung adenocarcinoma tissue. The source of these receptors is a person aged 40-50 years with lung adenocarcinoma.

This clone has just a few counts. The chain combines TRBV7-2 with TRBJ2-1; no firm D call. Germline values: CDR1 SGHTA, CDR2 FQGNSA. This CDR3 has 12 residues. Trimming took 0 bases from V and 10 from J, leaving 7 bases between them. The CDR3 bases are TGTGCCAGCAGCTTAGCTGCAGTGGAGCAGTTCTTC. Translated: CASSLAAVEQFF.

The rearrangement links TRBV2 to TRBJ1-4; no firm D call. V was trimmed by 8 bases and J by 4 bases, leaving 11 bases between them. Germline assignment: CDR1 SNHLY and CDR2 FYNNEI. The CDR3 sequence is 13 residues long. The DNA for the CDR3 is TGTGCCAGCGGTAACAGCTTTAATGAAAAACTGTTTTTT. As protein: CASGNSFNEKLFF.

This chain connects TRBV27 to TRBJ2-1; tentatively, D is TRBD1 (6 bases). There are 15 residues in the CDR3. Germline CDR1 is MNHEY and CDR2 is SMNVEV (reference sequence). The V and J ends lost 3 bases and 0 bases respectively, with 9 bases between them. CDR3 bases: TGTGCCAGCAGTTTGGGGACAAACTCCTACAATGAGCAGTTCTTC. It translates to CASSLGTNSYNEQFF.

This clone was detected only once. This sequence joins TRBV5-1 and TRBJ2-2; D is ambiguous. Trimming cost V 4 bases and J 4 bases, with 11 bases left between them. The CDR3 consists of 14 residues. Germline V gene lookup returns CDR1 SGHRS and CDR2 YFSETQ. CDR3: CASSRARVTGELFF. CDR3 in DNA: TGCGCCAGCAGCCGGGCTCGGGTCACCGGGGAGCTGTTTTTT.